These T cell receptor beta chains were read from a single sample in a study of cytomegalovirus exposure and HLA in healthy donors. Produced via immunoSEQ multiplex PCR; TCRdb's table is partial and in-frame only. The table shows roughly 150,000 clones, with roughly 83% occurring only once. Sequenced: PBMCs. The receptors shown here come from a woman between 18 and 29 years old in good health and CMV-seronegative. Both conserved end residues are part of each CDR3. A D gene is named only where the DNA matches it firmly. Clone size is shown for a subset of rows, as once, few, many or a class of expanded clone.

J,length,size,V,D,CDR3,DNA
TRBJ2-7,14,.,TRBV30,TRBD1,CAWAPRDRKSEQYF,TGTGCCTGGGCCCCCCGGGACAGGAAATCCGAGCAGTACTTC
TRBJ1-1,15,.,TRBV2,TRBD1,CASSGQGIVNTEAFF,TGTGCCAGCAGTGGACAGGGTATAGTGAACACTGAAGCTTTCTTT
TRBJ1-2,13,few,TRBV30,TRBD1,CAWSRQGNDGYTF,TGTGCCTGGAGTAGACAGGGTAATGATGGCTACACCTTC
TRBJ2-1,15,.,TRBV5-1,TRBD2,CASSIASGAYNEQFF,TGCGCCAGCAGCATCGCTAGCGGGGCCTACAATGAGCAGTTCTTC
TRBJ1-1,16,.,TRBV6-6,.,CASSYPLNQGNTEAFF,TGTGCCAGCAGTTACCCCCTTAACCAGGGGAACACTGAAGCTTTCTTT
TRBJ2-1,13,.,TRBV28,.,CASSSLEAHEQFF,TGTGCCAGCAGTTCCCTGGAGGCCCATGAGCAGTTCTTC
TRBJ2-7,14,.,TRBV15,.,CATRGSEVHYEQYF,TGTGCCACCAGAGGGTCGGAGGTCCATTACGAGCAGTACTTC
TRBJ2-2,16,.,TRBV18,TRBD1,CASSGQGSFGTGELFF,TGTGCCAGCTCAGGACAGGGGAGTTTTGGCACCGGGGAGCTGTTTTTT
TRBJ2-3,16,.,TRBV7-9,TRBD2,CASSTRSGGNTDTQYF,TGTGCCAGCAGCACTCGAAGCGGGGGAAACACAGATACGCAGTATTTT
TRBJ2-3,15,.,TRBV28,.,CASSKGGDYTDTQYF,TGTGCCAGCAGCAAAGGAGGCGATTACACAGATACGCAGTATTTT
TRBJ1-1,16,.,TRBV12-2,.,CASRLVHNQGYTEAFF,TGTGCAAGTCGCTTAGTTCATAACCAGGGGTACACTGAAGCTTTCTTT
TRBJ2-7,15,few,TRBV5-4,TRBD2,CASSSGRVDDYEQYF,TGTGCCAGCAGCTCTGGGAGGGTAGATGACTACGAGCAGTACTTC
TRBJ1-1,15,.,TRBV7-3,.,CASSRSGLGNTEAFF,TGTGCCAGCAGCCGTTCAGGGTTGGGGAACACTGAAGCTTTCTTT
TRBJ2-3,16,once,TRBV2,TRBD2,CASSFVGLEYTDTQYF,TGTGCCAGCAGTTTTGTGGGACTAGAGTACACAGATACGCAGTATTTT
TRBJ2-5,14,few,TRBV28,TRBD2,CASSLRGGGETQYF,TGTGCCAGCAGTCTACGGGGGGGCGGAGAGACCCAGTACTTC
TRBJ1-3,14,.,TRBV15,.,CATSRVGPRNTIYF,TGTGCCACCAGCAGAGTCGGTCCCCGAAACACCATATATTTT
TRBJ1-1,15,.,TRBV19,.,CASSIRGGGNTEAFF,TGTGCCAGTAGTATCCGCGGTGGGGGCAACACTGAAGCTTTCTTT
TRBJ2-7,13,.,TRBV6-6,TRBD1,CASRRQGLHEQYF,TGTGCCAGCAGAAGACAGGGTCTTCACGAGCAGTACTTC
TRBJ2-7,12,.,TRBV30,TRBD1,CAWIRGHDEQYF,TGTGCCTGGATCAGGGGGCACGACGAGCAGTACTTC
TRBJ2-3,11,.,TRBV11-2,.,CASSFADTQYF,TGTGCCAGCAGCTTCGCGGATACGCAGTATTTT
TRBJ1-5,14,.,TRBV6-1,.,CASSPGVGNQPQHF,TGTGCCAGCAGCCCAGGGGTGGGGAATCAGCCCCAGCATTTT
TRBJ2-5,15,.,TRBV7-9,.,CASSLTQAAQETQYF,TGTGCCAGCAGCTTAACCCAAGCGGCTCAAGAGACCCAGTACTTC
TRBJ1-3,15,few,TRBV15,.,CATSRKSGAGNTIYF,TGTGCCACCAGCAGAAAGTCAGGGGCTGGAAACACCATATATTTT
TRBJ2-7,14,.,TRBV19,.,CASSPTFGSYEQYF,TGTGCCAGTAGTCCTACGTTCGGGTCCTACGAGCAGTACTTC
TRBJ2-5,12,.,TRBV29-1,.,CSVSGVQETQYF,TGCAGTGTGTCAGGGGTGCAAGAGACCCAGTACTTC
TRBJ1-1,15,.,TRBV5-6,.,CASSLFWETTTEAFF,TGTGCCAGCAGCTTGTTTTGGGAGACAACCACTGAAGCTTTCTTT
TRBJ2-7,15,.,TRBV2,TRBD1,CASSEAGTGGYEQYF,TGTGCCAGCAGTGAAGCGGGAACAGGGGGCTACGAGCAGTACTTC
TRBJ2-3,15,.,TRBV6-4,TRBD1,CASSDGTGSTDTQYF,TGTGCCAGCAGTGACGGGACAGGTAGCACAGATACGCAGTATTTT
TRBJ2-7,13,.,TRBV11-2,TRBD1,CASDRDRVYEQYF,TGTGCCAGCGACCGGGACAGGGTCTACGAGCAGTACTTC
TRBJ2-3,15,.,TRBV6-1,TRBD1,CASSDPGQGTDTQYF,TGTGCCAGCAGTGACCCGGGACAGGGGACAGATACGCAGTATTTT
TRBJ2-7,15,.,TRBV4-1,.,CASSQGARYPYEQYF,TGCGCCAGCAGCCAAGGGGCACGTTATCCCTACGAGCAGTACTTC
TRBJ1-6,21,.,TRBV28,.,CASSSSRGSPLHFGWGSPLHF,.
TRBJ2-7,15,.,TRBV7-8,TRBD2,CASSSTSGIHYEQYF,TGTGCCAGCAGCTCGACTAGCGGGATTCATTACGAGCAGTACTTC
TRBJ2-3,16,.,TRBV5-8,TRBD1,CASSPTTGGITDTQYF,TGTGCCAGCAGCCCAACGACAGGGGGGATTACAGATACGCAGTATTTT
TRBJ1-2,15,.,TRBV2,.,CASSEEAGLFYGYTF,TGTGCCAGCAGTGAGGAGGCGGGCTTGTTCTATGGCTACACCTTC
TRBJ1-1,15,.,TRBV11-3,TRBD1,CASSFPTGGSTEAFF,TGTGCCAGCAGCTTCCCCACAGGGGGCTCGACTGAAGCTTTCTTT
TRBJ1-1,16,.,TRBV18,.,CASSPIMWGGNTEAFF,TGTGCCAGCTCACCAATTATGTGGGGGGGGAACACTGAAGCTTTCTTT
TRBJ1-1,13,.,TRBV5-1,.,CASNQGGNTEAFF,TGCGCCAGCAACCAAGGAGGGAACACTGAAGCTTTCTTT
TRBJ2-3,14,few,TRBV10-3,.,CAISVASVTDTQYF,TGTGCCATCTCCGTAGCATCAGTCACAGATACGCAGTATTTT
TRBJ2-7,15,.,TRBV6-5,TRBD1,CASRERTGGGNEQYF,TGTGCCAGCAGGGAGCGGACAGGGGGCGGAAACGAGCAGTACTTC
TRBJ1-4,18,.,TRBV2,TRBD1,CASSRRRQGASANEKLFF,TGTGCCAGCAGTCGCCGTAGACAGGGGGCGAGTGCTAATGAAAAACTGTTTTTT
TRBJ2-3,13,few,TRBV10-2,TRBD1,CASSTDRGDMQYF,TGCGCCAGCAGCACGGACAGGGGGGATATGCAGTATTTT
TRBJ1-5,16,.,TRBV30,.,CAWSIQGSYSNQPQHF,TGTGCCTGGAGTATTCAGGGGAGCTACAGCAATCAGCCCCAGCATTTT
TRBJ2-5,15,.,TRBV5-1,.,CASSSNTGSQETQYF,TGCGCCAGCAGCTCCAATACAGGGTCCCAAGAGACCCAGTACTTC
TRBJ2-7,13,.,TRBV15,.,CATSRDLAASMEF,TGTGCCACCAGCAGAGATCTGGCAGCCAGCATGGAGTTC
TRBJ1-3,14,once,TRBV19,.,CASSTGATGNTIYF,TGTGCCAGTAGTACAGGGGCCACTGGAAACACCATATATTTT
TRBJ1-1,13,few,TRBV18,.,CASSPTENTEAFF,TGTGCCAGCTCACCCACAGAGAACACTGAAGCTTTCTTT
TRBJ1-4,15,.,TRBV29-1,TRBD1,CSVEDLGQGGEKLFF,TGCAGCGTTGAAGATCTTGGACAGGGGGGTGAAAAACTGTTTTTT
TRBJ2-5,13,.,TRBV7-6,.,CASSSRPGETQYF,TGTGCCAGCAGCTCCCGCCCAGGGGAGACCCAGTACTTC
TRBJ2-1,15,.,TRBV6-4,.,CASSEENGQHNEQFF,TGTGCCAGCAGTGAAGAGAATGGGCAGCACAATGAGCAGTTCTTC
TRBJ2-7,13,.,TRBV7-8,.,CASSTQPGDEQYF,TGTGCCAGCAGCACACAACCGGGGGACGAGCAGTACTTC
TRBJ1-2,14,.,TRBV14,TRBD1,CASSQEGGAGGYTF,TGTGCCAGCAGCCAAGAAGGGGGCGCGGGGGGCTACACCTTC
TRBJ2-5,14,.,TRBV2,TRBD2,CASRRTSPPETQYF,TGTGCCAGCAGGAGGACTAGCCCCCCAGAGACCCAGTACTTC